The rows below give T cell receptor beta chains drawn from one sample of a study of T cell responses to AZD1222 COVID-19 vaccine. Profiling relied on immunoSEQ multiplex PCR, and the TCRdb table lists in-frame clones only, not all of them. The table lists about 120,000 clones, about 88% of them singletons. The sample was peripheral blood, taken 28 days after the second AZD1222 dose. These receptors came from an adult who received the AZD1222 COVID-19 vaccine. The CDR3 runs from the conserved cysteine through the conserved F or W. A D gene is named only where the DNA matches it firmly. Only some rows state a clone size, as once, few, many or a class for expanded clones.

CDR3 protein: CASSQPGQGSPLHF
CDR3 DNA: TGTGCCAGCTCACAACCCGGGCAGGGCTCACCCCTCCACTTT
J gene: TRBJ1-6
clone size: .
D gene: .
V gene: TRBV18

CDR3 protein: CASSLGFSPTRDEQYF
CDR3 DNA: TGTGCCAGCAGCTTAGGGTTTTCTCCGACCCGTGACGAGCAGTACTTC
J gene: TRBJ2-7
clone size: .
D gene: .
V gene: TRBV11-3

CDR3 protein: CASSQDMKANTEAFF
CDR3 DNA: TGCGCCAGCAGCCAAGATATGAAGGCGAACACTGAAGCTTTCTTT
J gene: TRBJ1-1
clone size: .
D gene: .
V gene: TRBV4-1

CDR3 protein: CASSSQQNTEAFF
CDR3 DNA: TGTGCCAGCAGCTCACAGCAGAACACTGAAGCTTTCTTT
J gene: TRBJ1-1
clone size: .
D gene: .
V gene: TRBV11-3

CDR3 protein: CASNPGGRRGAKNIQYF
CDR3 DNA: TGTGCCAGTAACCCGGGCGGCAGGCGGGGGGCCAAAAACATTCAGTACTTC
J gene: TRBJ2-4
clone size: few
D gene: TRBD2
V gene: TRBV19

CDR3 protein: CASSFAGTFDQETQYF
CDR3 DNA: TGTGCCAGCAGTTTCGCCGGGACATTCGACCAAGAGACCCAGTACTTC
J gene: TRBJ2-5
clone size: .
D gene: .
V gene: TRBV25-1

CDR3 protein: CASSRVPGQAEAFF
CDR3 DNA: TGTGCCAGCAGCCGCGTCCCGGGACAGGCTGAAGCTTTCTTT
J gene: TRBJ1-1
clone size: .
D gene: TRBD1
V gene: TRBV27

CDR3 protein: CASSSPLGGFTLGEQFF
CDR3 DNA: TGTGCCAGCAGTTCCCCCCTCGGCGGGTTCACTCTGGGTGAGCAGTTCTTC
J gene: TRBJ2-1
clone size: once
D gene: .
V gene: TRBV28

CDR3 protein: CASSPGLALDTQYF
CDR3 DNA: TGTGCCAGCAGCCCCGGACTAGCCTTAGATACGCAGTATTTT
J gene: TRBJ2-3
clone size: .
D gene: TRBD2
V gene: TRBV7-3

CDR3 protein: CASSEGAGGSGANVLTF
CDR3 DNA: TGTGCCAGCAGTGAAGGTGCGGGGGGCAGTGGGGCCAACGTCCTGACTTTC
J gene: TRBJ2-6
clone size: .
D gene: TRBD2
V gene: TRBV6-1

CDR3 protein: CASSQVAGSEQYF
CDR3 DNA: TGTGCCAGCAGCCAAGTCGCGGGGAGCGAGCAGTACTTC
J gene: TRBJ2-7
clone size: .
D gene: .
V gene: TRBV3-1/TRBV3-2

CDR3 protein: CASTREGRAGNSPLHF
CDR3 DNA: TGTGCCAGCACCCGAGAGGGGAGGGCGGGAAATTCACCCCTCCACTTT
J gene: TRBJ1-6
clone size: .
D gene: .
V gene: TRBV5-6

CDR3 protein: CASSPQGYQETQYF
CDR3 DNA: TGTGCCAGCAGTCCACAGGGGTACCAAGAGACCCAGTACTTC
J gene: TRBJ2-5
clone size: .
D gene: TRBD1
V gene: TRBV6-2/TRBV6-3

CDR3 protein: CASSYRGPVDEQFF
CDR3 DNA: TGTGCCAGCAGCTACCGGGGGCCTGTGGATGAGCAGTTCTTC
J gene: TRBJ2-1
clone size: .
D gene: .
V gene: TRBV14

CDR3 protein: CASTLAPGNTIYF
CDR3 DNA: TGTGCCAGCACTTTGGCCCCTGGAAACACCATATATTTT
J gene: TRBJ1-3
clone size: .
D gene: .
V gene: TRBV6-5

CDR3 protein: CASSVGAGNYGYTF
CDR3 DNA: TGTGCCAGCAGCGTAGGGGCAGGGAACTATGGCTACACCTTC
J gene: TRBJ1-2
clone size: few
D gene: .
V gene: TRBV9

CDR3 protein: CASSPGTVNTEAFF
CDR3 DNA: TGTGCCAGCAGCCCGGGGACAGTGAACACTGAAGCTTTCTTT
J gene: TRBJ1-1
clone size: .
D gene: TRBD1
V gene: TRBV7-3

CDR3 protein: CASSQDLLWATNEKLFF
CDR3 DNA: TGTGCCAGCAGCCAAGATCTTTTGTGGGCAACTAATGAAAAACTGTTTTTT
J gene: TRBJ1-4
clone size: .
D gene: .
V gene: TRBV3-1/TRBV3-2

CDR3 protein: CASSSARDYGYTF
CDR3 DNA: TGTGCCAGCAGTTCTGCCAGGGACTATGGCTACACCTTC
J gene: TRBJ1-2
clone size: .
D gene: .
V gene: TRBV12-3/TRBV12-4

CDR3 protein: CASRWRGGPPYF
CDR3 DNA: TGTGCCAGCAGGTGGCGGGGTGGGCCCCCGTACTTC
J gene: TRBJ2-7
clone size: .
D gene: .
V gene: TRBV5-6

CDR3 protein: CASSFDRIGGYTF
CDR3 DNA: TGTGCCAGCAGTTTTGACAGAATAGGTGGCTACACCTTC
J gene: TRBJ1-2
clone size: .
D gene: .
V gene: TRBV27

CDR3 protein: CASSQGPRSNQPQHF
CDR3 DNA: TGTGCCAGCAGCCAGGGGCCACGAAGCAATCAGCCCCAGCATTTT
J gene: TRBJ1-5
clone size: .
D gene: .
V gene: TRBV3-1/TRBV3-2

CDR3 protein: CASSLGWGGETQYF
CDR3 DNA: TGTGCCAGCAGCTTAGGCTGGGGAGGCGAGACCCAGTACTTC
J gene: TRBJ2-5
clone size: .
D gene: .
V gene: TRBV11-2

CDR3 protein: CASSITSGSYEQYF
CDR3 DNA: TGTGCCAGCAGTATCACTAGCGGGAGTTACGAGCAGTACTTC
J gene: TRBJ2-7
clone size: .
D gene: TRBD2
V gene: TRBV7-2

CDR3 protein: CASSVAGPDYEQYF
CDR3 DNA: TGTGCCAGCAGCGTGGCGGGGCCCGACTACGAGCAGTACTTC
J gene: TRBJ2-7
clone size: .
D gene: .
V gene: TRBV9

CDR3 protein: CASSLGQNTEAFF
CDR3 DNA: TGTGCCAGCAGCTTAGGACAGAACACTGAAGCTTTCTTT
J gene: TRBJ1-1
clone size: .
D gene: .
V gene: TRBV11-2

CDR3 protein: CASSFGQNTGELFF
CDR3 DNA: TGTGCCAGCAGCTTCGGACAGAACACCGGGGAGCTGTTTTTT
J gene: TRBJ2-2
clone size: .
D gene: .
V gene: TRBV7-8

CDR3 protein: CASSQPGTAQETQYF
CDR3 DNA: TGTGCCAGCAGCCAGCCCGGGACAGCCCAAGAGACCCAGTACTTC
J gene: TRBJ2-5
clone size: .
D gene: TRBD1
V gene: TRBV3-1/TRBV3-2

CDR3 protein: CASTPTGLTGELFF
CDR3 DNA: TGTGCCAGCACCCCGACAGGGCTCACCGGGGAGCTGTTTTTT
J gene: TRBJ2-2
clone size: .
D gene: TRBD1
V gene: TRBV11-2

CDR3 protein: CASSGTGLAGETQYF
CDR3 DNA: TGTGCCAGCAGCGGAACAGGACTAGCAGGGGAGACCCAGTACTTC
J gene: TRBJ2-5
clone size: .
D gene: TRBD2
V gene: TRBV9

CDR3 protein: CASSLAGEGLGAEAFF
CDR3 DNA: TGTGCCAGCAGCTTGGCCGGGGAGGGGCTAGGCGCTGAAGCTTTCTTT
J gene: TRBJ1-1
clone size: .
D gene: .
V gene: TRBV5-4

CDR3 protein: CAWSVLWTDEQFF
CDR3 DNA: TGTGCCTGGAGTGTTCTCTGGACAGATGAGCAGTTCTTC
J gene: TRBJ2-1
clone size: .
D gene: .
V gene: TRBV30

CDR3 protein: CASSLGTGDYGYTF
CDR3 DNA: TGTGCCAGCAGCTTAGGCACGGGGGACTATGGCTACACCTTC
J gene: TRBJ1-2
clone size: .
D gene: .
V gene: TRBV7-2

CDR3 protein: CASSLTEAFF
CDR3 DNA: TGTGCCAGCAGCTTAACTGAAGCTTTCTTT
J gene: TRBJ1-1
clone size: once
D gene: .
V gene: TRBV28

CDR3 protein: CASRPGRSPSTDTQYF
CDR3 DNA: TGTGCCAGCAGGCCCGGACGATCACCCAGCACAGATACGCAGTATTTT
J gene: TRBJ2-3
clone size: .
D gene: .
V gene: TRBV21-1

CDR3 protein: CASSAAGLTYEQYF
CDR3 DNA: TGTGCCAGCAGCGCGGCGGGACTCACCTACGAGCAGTACTTC
J gene: TRBJ2-7
clone size: .
D gene: .
V gene: TRBV5-4

CDR3 protein: CASSYSTSGSYGYTF
CDR3 DNA: TGTGCCAGCAGTTACAGTACGTCAGGCTCCTATGGCTACACCTTC
J gene: TRBJ1-2
clone size: .
D gene: .
V gene: TRBV6-2/TRBV6-3

CDR3 protein: CASSQVLRAKGDNEQFF
CDR3 DNA: TGCGCCAGCAGCCAAGTCCTGCGGGCGAAAGGCGACAATGAGCAGTTCTTC
J gene: TRBJ2-1
clone size: .
D gene: .
V gene: TRBV4-3

CDR3 protein: CASSFGEAEAFF
CDR3 DNA: TGTGCCAGCAGCTTCGGTGAGGCTGAAGCTTTCTTT
J gene: TRBJ1-1
clone size: .
D gene: .
V gene: TRBV11-3

CDR3 protein: CASSSPSGTSGGLQGDTQYF
CDR3 DNA: TGTGCCAGCAGCTCCCCCTCTGGGACTAGCGGGGGCCTACAGGGAGATACGCAGTATTTT
J gene: TRBJ2-3
clone size: .
D gene: TRBD2
V gene: TRBV13

CDR3 protein: CASSFQGRDTEAFF
CDR3 DNA: TGCGCCAGCAGCTTTCAGGGGAGGGACACTGAAGCTTTCTTT
J gene: TRBJ1-1
clone size: .
D gene: .
V gene: TRBV5-1

CDR3 protein: CASSIGAGVPYGYTF
CDR3 DNA: TGTGCCAGTAGTATAGGGGCAGGGGTTCCCTATGGCTACACCTTC
J gene: TRBJ1-2
clone size: .
D gene: .
V gene: TRBV19

CDR3 protein: CASSDGISPLHF
CDR3 DNA: TGTGCCAGCAGTGACGGGATATCACCCCTCCACTTT
J gene: TRBJ1-6
clone size: .
D gene: .
V gene: TRBV6-4

CDR3 protein: CSVSDRGTGYTF
CDR3 DNA: TGCAGCGTTTCTGACAGGGGGACAGGCTACACCTTC
J gene: TRBJ1-2
clone size: once
D gene: TRBD1
V gene: TRBV29-1

CDR3 protein: CASSQGGQPQHF
CDR3 DNA: TGTGCCAGCAGTCAAGGGGGCCAGCCCCAGCATTTT
J gene: TRBJ1-5
clone size: .
D gene: TRBD1
V gene: TRBV27

CDR3 protein: CASSRGGGSSYEQYF
CDR3 DNA: TGCGCCAGCAGCCGGGGCGGCGGGAGCTCCTACGAGCAGTACTTC
J gene: TRBJ2-7
clone size: once
D gene: TRBD2
V gene: TRBV5-1

CDR3 protein: CASSNSTSGRGNEQFF
CDR3 DNA: TGCGCCAGCAGTAACTCGACTAGCGGGAGGGGGAATGAGCAGTTCTTC
J gene: TRBJ2-1
clone size: .
D gene: TRBD2
V gene: TRBV5-1

CDR3 protein: CASSPSRGAAGANVLTF
CDR3 DNA: TGTGCCAGCAGTCCCTCAAGGGGGGCAGCCGGGGCCAACGTCCTGACTTTC
J gene: TRBJ2-6
clone size: .
D gene: .
V gene: TRBV28